This T cell receptor (beta chain) emerged from a study of blood T cell repertoires in COVID-19. Overall study: T cells, B-cell-depleted T cells, or PBMCs provided the cDNA or gDNA that served as material.

In the source study's methods: Reference gene primer amplification in the assay estimated nucleated cell counts. TCRdb's table, derived via immunoSEQ multiplex PCR, lists solely in-frame clones and lacks some. For V, J and clone size, that table is used; D and trimming come from the DNA. The data contain 100,000 or so clones, 75% to 85% of them singletons. Germline V CDR1 and CDR2: MNHEY, SVGAGI. This CDR3 is 14 amino acids long. V lost 6 bases, J lost 7 bases, and 18 bases lay in between. The sequenced sample was peripheral blood. The TCR sequence derives from a human donor in a cohort sampled during active COVID-19. The chain uses TRBV6-5 and TRBJ1-2; a weak D match, TRBD1 (5 bases). CDR3 amino acids: CASSRTSQGFGYTF. As DNA, the CDR3 is TGTGCCAGCAGCCGTACCTCCCAGGGTTTTGGCTACACCTTC.